This T cell receptor (beta chain) was sequenced during a study of cytomegalovirus exposure and HLA in healthy donors. Findings and limits, study-wide: Donors were assumed by presence/absence analyses to have roughly uniform sequencing depth. A further, later analysis showed that HLA-associated TCR beta chains (compared with equally common others) were more clonally expanded.

Only a few counts were recorded for this clone. Antigen specificity is unknown. Germline CDR1 reads SGHTA; CDR2 reads FQGNSA. The germline V and J ends were trimmed by 4 bases and 0 bases, with 13 bases remaining between them. The CDR3 has 16 amino acids. The PCR was carried out with 60 Vbeta primers and 13 Jbeta primers. Assay used: immunoSEQ multiplex PCR; TCRdb lists only in-frame clones, some missing. The sample consists of more than 140,000 clones, over 60% of them appearing once. The sequenced sample consisted of PBMCs. This TCR came from a male donor in good health and CMV-seronegative. The V gene is TRBV7-2, the J gene TRBJ2-1, with no clear D. CDR3 region: CASSYQLHYSYNEQFF. Written as DNA, the CDR3 is TGTGCCAGCAGCTACCAACTGCACTACTCCTACAATGAGCAGTTCTTC.